These 20 T cell receptor beta chains were all obtained from the same sample, sequenced in a study of blood T cells in healthy people across ages. Primed by a sample-barcoded 5' primer and a J-beta primer mix, a second PCR proceeded for about 7 to 11 cycles. MiXCR, applied by TCRdb to the 5' RACE reads, yields one record per CDR3 protein. Of some 1.5 million distinct CDR3 sequences listed, roughly 27% are singletons. Sequencing was carried out using blood. The receptor source for this set is a woman aged 30 to 39 in good health.

Only a few counts were recorded for this clonotype. The genes are TRBV5-1 and TRBJ2-6; 9 bases align to TRBD1. The CDR3 extends over 18 amino acids. J lost 4 bases, V lost 5 bases, and 13 bases had no gene match. Germline V gene sequence: CDR1 SGHRS, CDR2 YFSETQ. The chain's CDR3 is CASRARGQGRTGANVLTF. The CDR3 DNA sequence: TGCGCCAGCAGAGCCAGGGGACAGGGAAGAACGGGGGCCAACGTCCTGACTTTC.

The chain is built from TRBV9 and TRBJ1-4; D is ambiguous. CDR3 size: 15 residues. Germline assignment: CDR1 SGDLS and CDR2 YYNGEE. Trimming shortened V by 2 bases and J by 6 bases, and 14 bases separated the two germline ends. This CDR3 is CASSVLGVVDEKLFF. CDR3 bases: TGTGCCAGCAGCGTTCTCGGGGTGGTAGATGAAAAACTGTTTTTT. Based on the CDR3 plus reference TRBV9 and TRBJ1-4, the full variable domain is DSGVTQTPKHLITATGQRVTLRCSPRSGDLSVYWYQQSLDQGLQFLIQYYNGEERAKGNILERFSAQQFPDLHSELNLSSLELGDSALYFCASSVLGVVDEKLFFGSGTQLSVL.

This clonotype has only a few counts. This chain uses TRBV20-1 with TRBJ2-5; D remains ambiguous. The germline gives CDR1 DFQATT, CDR2 SNEGSKA (reference sequence). The CDR3 length is 15 residues. The V and J ends lost 1 base and 5 bases respectively, with 17 bases between them. CDR3 residues: CSARVFLTSAETQYF. For the CDR3, the DNA is TGCAGTGCTAGAGTTTTCCTGACCTCGGCGGAGACCCAGTACTTC.

The chain carries TRBV24-1 and TRBJ2-1; 10 bases match TRBD1. V was pared by 1 base and J by 10 bases, with 9 bases of the junction left unmatched. The CDR3 spans 16 residues. Germline V gene data show CDR1 as KGHDR and CDR2 as SFDVKD. CDR3 in amino acids: CATSDFAGTGDEEQFF. The CDR3 bases are TGTGCCACCAGTGATTTTGCCGGGACAGGGGATGAAGAGCAGTTCTTC.

This rearrangement joins TRBV12-3 or TRBV12-4 to TRBJ1-6, with D possibly TRBD1 on 6 matching bases. The CDR3 totals 15 residues. The V end was cut by 2 bases, the J end by 7 bases, with 12 bases between. The DNA for the CDR3 is TGTGCCAGCAGTTTACGCAGGGGCGGAAATTCACCCCTCCACTTT. As protein: CASSLRRGGNSPLHF.

Only a few counts were recorded for this clonotype. The chain is built from TRBV12-5 and TRBJ2-3; D unresolved. Trimming left V 3 bases short and J 4 bases short, with 17 bases between. This CDR3 spans 16 amino acids. CDR1 and CDR2 from the germline V gene are LGHNT and FRNRAP. In nucleotides, the CDR3 is TGTGCTAGTGGTTTCTACAATCTAGAAGAGGCAGATACGCAGTATTTT. Translated, it gives CASGFYNLEEADTQYF.

This chain joins TRBV20-1 and TRBJ2-1, with TRBD2 identical over 11 bases. This CDR3 region has 15 residues. Trimming at V came to 5 bases and at J to 3 bases, leaving 6 bases not matched to a gene. Germline CDR1 is DFQATT and CDR2 is SNEGSKA (reference sequence). The CDR3 sequence is CSAVLAGGLYNEQFF. Here the CDR3 DNA reads TGCAGTGCTGTCCTAGCGGGAGGTCTCTACAATGAGCAGTTCTTC.

This chain connects TRBV27 to TRBJ1-6; the D is unclear. This CDR3 region has 16 residues. Germline V gene lookup returns CDR1 MNHEY and CDR2 SMNVEV (reference sequence). The V end lost 4 bases, the J end lost 0 bases, and 10 bases lay between the germline ends. As DNA, the CDR3 is TGTGCCAGCAGTTGGTGGACGGGCTCCTATAATTCACCCCTCCACTTT. It is translated as CASSWWTGSYNSPLHF.

The chain recombines TRBV5-6 with TRBJ2-2, with 12 positions matching TRBD2. Germline values: CDR1 SGHDT, CDR2 YYEEEE. This CDR3 region has 16 residues. J gave up 1 base and V 3 bases, and 1 base lay outside the gene matches. The CDR3 is CASSWGLAGNTGELFF. The CDR3 region has the DNA TGTGCCAGCAGCTGGGGACTAGCGGGGAACACCGGGGAGCTGTTTTTT. The whole variable domain, remainder taken from reference TRBV5-6 and TRBJ2-2, is DAGVTQSPTHLIKTRGQQVTLRCSPKSGHDTVSWYQQALGQGPQFIFQYYEEEERQRGNFPDRFSGHQFPNYSSELNVNALLLGDSALYLCASSWGLAGNTGELFFGEGSRLTVL.

The rearrangement joins TRBV11-3 to TRBJ2-5, with 8 bases aligning to TRBD2. CDR3 length: 13 residues. Per the germline V gene, CDR1 is SGHNT and CDR2 is YENEEA. Trimming cost V 8 bases and J 5 bases; bases outside gene matches: 7. The CDR3 DNA reads as TGTGCCAGCGCCACGGGGGGGCTGGAGACCCAGTACTTC. Encoded protein: CASATGGLETQYF.

This clonotype showed up many times. V usage is TRBV7-2 and J usage is TRBJ2-5; a possible D gene is TRBD2 (6 bases). This CDR3 has 14 amino acids. V was cut by 5 bases and J by 4 bases, with 14 bases left in between. The germline V gene has CDR1 SGHTA and CDR2 FQGNSA. The CDR3 DNA reads TGTGCCAGCAGCCTGGGACTTTTCGGAGAGACCCAGTACTTC. This codes for CASSLGLFGETQYF. Full variable domain (missing parts from reference TRBV7-2 and TRBJ2-5): GAGVSQSPSNKVTEKGKDVELRCDPISGHTALYWYRQSLGQGLEFLIYFQGNSAPDKSGLPSDRFSAERTGGSVSTLTIQRTQQEDSAVYLCASSLGLFGETQYFGPGTRLLVL.

For this clonotype: At one of its ends the junction is not consistent with the germline gene, which may arise from a read error. This chain links TRBV5-5 with TRBJ2-1, with D maybe TRBD2 (6 bases). Germline V gene lookup returns CDR1 SGHKS and CDR2 YYEKEE (reference sequence). The CDR3 consists of 15 residues. DNA of the CDR3: TGTGCCAGCAGCTGGGAGGCTAGCTCCTACAATGGGCAGTTCTTC. It is translated as CASSWEASSYNGQFF. Full variable domain (rest looked up from reference TRBV5-5 and TRBJ2-1): DAGVTQSPTHLIKTRGQQVTLRCSPISGHKSVSWYQQVLGQGPQFIFQYYEKEERGRGNFPDRFSARQFPNYSSELNVNALLLGDSALYLCASSWEASSYNGQFFGPGTRLTVL.

The chain combines TRBV7-2 with TRBJ1-4; 9 bases are a match to TRBD1. Germline V gives CDR1 SGHTA, CDR2 FQGNSA. CDR3 length: 14 amino acids. Trimming cost V 5 bases and J 8 bases; bases outside gene matches: 6. The CDR3 region is CASSPGDRAEKLFF. The DNA of the CDR3 is TGTGCCAGCAGCCCCGGGGACAGGGCAGAAAAACTGTTTTTT.

This clonotype came up a few times. This rearrangement joins TRBV19 to TRBJ2-7; 11 positions agree with TRBD2. CDR1 and CDR2 (germline): LNHDA, SQIVND (reference sequence). Trimming took 6 bases from V and 7 from J; bases not matched to a gene: 5. The CDR3 is 13 amino acids. The CDR3 region is CASSILAGEEQYF. In DNA form, the CDR3 reads TGTGCCAGTAGCATACTAGCGGGAGAAGAGCAGTACTTC.

The J gene is TRBJ1-6, the V gene TRBV6-6; 7 bases agree with TRBD1. The germline gives CDR1 MNHNY, CDR2 SVGAGI (reference sequence). The length of the CDR3 is 13 residues. After removal of 8 bases from V and 14 bases from J, the junction contained 12 bases not matched to a gene. The DNA for the CDR3 is TGTGCCAGCGGGGACAGCGAAGTTTGGTCCCTCCACTTT. Its protein is CASGDSEVWSLHF.

Of note for this clonotype: A much more abundant neighbour one base away suggests this may be a read error. V is TRBV9 and J is TRBJ2-5; tentatively, D is TRBD2 (6 bases). Germline V gene lookup returns CDR1 SGDLS and CDR2 YYNGEE. The CDR3 consists of 15 residues. The CDR3 loop is CASSVEVADQEAQYF. The CDR3 nucleotides read TGTGCCAGCAGCGTAGAGGTAGCGGACCAAGAGGCCCAGTACTTC.

CDR3: CAWTATDRGGYTF. CDR3 coding DNA: TGTGCCTGGACTGCAACTGACAGGGGAGGCTACACCTTC. The chain links TRBV30 to TRBJ1-2; 8 nucleotides match TRBD1. Losses at the gene ends were 4 bases for V and 8 bases for J; bases not matched to a gene: 9. This CDR3 comprises 13 residues. Germline CDR1 is GTSNPN and CDR2 is SVGIG (reference sequence).

The chain recombines TRBV7-6 with TRBJ2-2, with TRBD1 matching 9 bases. Looked up from germline, CDR1 is SGHVS and CDR2 is FNYEAQ. The CDR3 is 15 amino acids. The junction had 6 bases not matched to a gene; V was cut back by 5 bases and J by 5 bases. The CDR3: CASSTGQGITGELFF. The CDR3 region has the DNA TGTGCCAGCAGCACAGGACAGGGGATAACCGGGGAGCTGTTTTTT.

The chain is built from TRBV5-1 and TRBJ2-4, with D unclear. The J call is doubtful: the DNA matches TRBJ2-7 better. The CDR3 has 15 amino acids. Germline V gene lookup returns CDR1 SGHRS and CDR2 YFSETQ. CDR3 protein: CASSFTRFGVFEQYF. The DNA for the CDR3 is TGCGCCAGCAGCTTCACCCGGTTTGGGGTGTTCGAGCAGTACTTC.

In the case of this clonotype: The CDR3 carries no conserved terminal phenylalanine or tryptophan, so it likely arises from a read error. The chain joins TRBV29-1 to TRBJ2-1; D might be TRBD1 (5 bases). The CDR3 contains 13 residues. Germline values: CDR1 SQVTM, CDR2 ANQGSEA. V was cut by 3 bases and J by 5 bases, with 11 bases left in between. CDR3 region: CSVDTDSNNEQFC. The CDR3 DNA is TGCAGCGTTGATACAGACAGTAACAATGAGCAGTTCTGC.